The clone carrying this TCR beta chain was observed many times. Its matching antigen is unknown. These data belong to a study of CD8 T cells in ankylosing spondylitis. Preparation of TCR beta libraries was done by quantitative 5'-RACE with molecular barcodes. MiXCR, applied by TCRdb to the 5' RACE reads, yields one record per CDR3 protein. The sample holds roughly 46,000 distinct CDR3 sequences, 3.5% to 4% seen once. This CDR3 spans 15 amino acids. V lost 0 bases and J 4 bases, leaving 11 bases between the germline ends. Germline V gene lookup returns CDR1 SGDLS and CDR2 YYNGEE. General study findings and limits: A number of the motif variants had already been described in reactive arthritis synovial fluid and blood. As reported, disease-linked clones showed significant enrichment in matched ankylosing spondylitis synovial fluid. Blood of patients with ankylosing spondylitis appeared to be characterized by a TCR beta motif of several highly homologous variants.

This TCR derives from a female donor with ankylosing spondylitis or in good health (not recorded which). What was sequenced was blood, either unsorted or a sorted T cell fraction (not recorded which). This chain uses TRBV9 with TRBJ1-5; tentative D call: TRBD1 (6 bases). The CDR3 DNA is TGTGCCAGCAGCGTAGCAGGGGACCCGAATCAGCCCCAGCATTTT. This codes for CASSVAGDPNQPQHF.